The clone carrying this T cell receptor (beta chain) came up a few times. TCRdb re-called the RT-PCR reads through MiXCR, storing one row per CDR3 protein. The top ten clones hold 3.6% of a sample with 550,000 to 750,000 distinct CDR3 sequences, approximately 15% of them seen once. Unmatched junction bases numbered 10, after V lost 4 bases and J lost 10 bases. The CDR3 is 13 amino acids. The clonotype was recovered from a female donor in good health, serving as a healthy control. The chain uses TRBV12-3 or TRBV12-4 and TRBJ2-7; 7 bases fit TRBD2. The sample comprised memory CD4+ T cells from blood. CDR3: CASSSTGGSVQYF. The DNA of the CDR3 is TGTGCCAGCAGTTCTACGGGGGGTTCAGTACAGTACTTC.